The 27 T cell receptor beta chains given below trace back to one sample, sequenced in a study of technical replicates of blood from a few donors. The data were produced by immunoSEQ multiplex PCR, yet TCRdb's version contains in-frame clones alone and is incomplete. The sample has around 61,000 clones; approximately 97% are singletons. Sequences were obtained from T cells isolated from PBMCs. Source of these receptors: a human donor in good health.

This chain connects TRBV5-1 to TRBJ2-1, with a tentative D call TRBD1 (6 bases). Germline assignment: CDR1 SGHRS and CDR2 YFSETQ. V was trimmed by 0 bases and J by 8 bases, leaving 15 bases between them. The CDR3 covers 15 residues. This CDR3 reads CASSLEGTMRDEQFF. DNA for the CDR3: TGCGCCAGCAGCTTGGAAGGGACAATGAGGGATGAGCAGTTCTTC.

The chain recombines TRBV28 with TRBJ2-7; 8 nucleotides line up with TRBD2. V lost 4 bases, J lost 3 bases, and 11 bases stayed unmatched. CDR1 and CDR2 (germline): MDHEN, SYDVKM. The CDR3 has 16 residues. The CDR3 DNA sequence: TGTGCCAGCAGTTCGAACGTTATGAGCGGGAGCTACGAGCAGTACTTC. Its protein is CASSSNVMSGSYEQYF.

This clone was seen only once. The J gene is TRBJ1-4, the V gene TRBV5-1; D uncertain. The CDR3 extends over 13 amino acids. Trimming stripped 2 bases from V and 5 bases from J, with 7 bases between. In germline, CDR1 is SGHRS, CDR2 YFSETQ. The CDR3 coding sequence is TGCGCCAGCAGCTTACAGCAGAATGAAAAACTGTTTTTT. This gives the protein CASSLQQNEKLFF.

V and J are TRBV5-4 and TRBJ1-1; the D gene is possibly TRBD1 (5 bases). Trimming pared 4 bases from V and 8 bases from J, leaving 15 bases between. The CDR3 runs 13 residues. CDR1 SGHNT and CDR2 YYREEE come from the germline V gene (reference sequence). The CDR3 sequence is CASSPGGEEEAFF. DNA for the CDR3: TGTGCCAGCAGCCCGGGGGGAGAGGAAGAAGCTTTCTTT.

The chain uses TRBV10-3 and TRBJ2-1, with 7 bases that match TRBD2. With 8 bases clipped from V and 6 bases from J, the junction kept 7 bases outside the gene matches. The germline gives CDR1 ENHRY, CDR2 SYGVKD. The CDR3 spans 13 residues. The CDR3, as DNA: TGTGCCATCGGACTAGACCTTACCAATGAGCAGTTCTTC. Translated: CAIGLDLTNEQFF.

The V and J genes are TRBV6-4 and TRBJ1-6; TRBD1 might be the D (6 bases). The germline V gene has CDR1 MRHNA and CDR2 SNTAGT. The CDR3 contains 16 residues. V lost 3 bases to trimming and J lost 0 bases, with 9 bases between them. In DNA form, the CDR3 reads TGTGCCAGCAGTGAGGGGGCGAGCTCCTATAATTCACCCCTCCACTTT. It specifies CASSEGASSYNSPLHF.

The chain carries TRBV14 and TRBJ2-1; the match to TRBD2 covers 8 bases. The CDR3 is 16 amino acids. CDR1 and CDR2 (germline): SGHDN, FVKESK. The trim removed 2 bases at V and 6 bases at J, leaving 9 bases unmatched. DNA of the CDR3: TGTGCCAGCAGCCAACTAGCGGGTAGTCTTTTCAATGAGCAGTTCTTC. This translates into CASSQLAGSLFNEQFF.

CDR3 sequence: CAWRDRKHQETQYF. Here the CDR3 DNA reads TGTGCCTGGAGGGACAGGAAGCACCAAGAGACCCAGTACTTC. V is TRBV30 and J is TRBJ2-5; 7 nucleotides align to TRBD1. Per the germline V gene, CDR1 is GTSNPN and CDR2 is SVGIG (reference sequence). With V trimmed by 3 bases and J by 0 bases, 4 bases remained unmatched. This CDR3 region has 14 residues.

In nucleotides, the CDR3 is TGCGCCAGCAGCTTGGGGGAGTGGGACGAGCAGTACTTC. Protein sequence: CASSLGEWDEQYF. The J gene is TRBJ2-7, the V gene TRBV5-1, with TRBD2 as a possible D gene (5 bases). There are 13 residues in the CDR3. V shed 0 bases and J shed 5 bases, with 9 bases lying between them. The germline CDR1 and CDR2 sequences are SGHRS and YFSETQ.

The rearrangement uses TRBV6-4 and TRBJ2-6; D ambiguous. V lost 4 bases and J 2 bases, leaving 9 bases between the germline ends. The CDR3 spans 15 residues. The germline V gene has CDR1 MRHNA and CDR2 SNTAGT. The CDR3 region is CASSVAATGANVLTF. CDR3 in DNA: TGTGCCAGCAGTGTGGCTGCCACTGGGGCCAACGTCCTGACTTTC.

The genes are TRBV28 and TRBJ1-4, with unresolved D. V lost 2 bases and J 3 bases, leaving 13 bases between the germline ends. This CDR3 contains 16 residues. Germline CDR1 reads MDHEN; CDR2 reads SYDVKM. The CDR3, as DNA: TGTGCCAGCAGTTTAATGTTGGCCTCTGCTAATGAAAAACTGTTTTTT. It yields the protein CASSLMLASANEKLFF. The variable domain in full, with the rest retrieved from reference TRBV28 and TRBJ1-4, is DVKVTQSSRYLVKRTGEKVFLECVQDMDHENMFWYRQDPGLGLRLIYFSYDVKMKEKGDIPEGYSVSREKKERFSLILESASTNQTSMYLCASSLMLASANEKLFFGSGTQLSVL.

This chain links TRBV5-1 with TRBJ2-5; no clear D. This CDR3 has 13 amino acids. CDR1 is SGHRS, CDR2 YFSETQ, per germline. The V end was cut by 2 bases, the J end by 5 bases, with 10 bases between. Here the CDR3 DNA reads TGCGCCAGCAGCTTTTCGGGTTACGAGACCCAGTACTTC. Amino acids: CASSFSGYETQYF. Using reference TRBV5-1 and TRBJ2-5 for the parts outside the CDR3, the full variable domain is KAGVTQTPRYLIKTRGQQVTLSCSPISGHRSVSWYQQTPGQGLQFLFEYFSETQRNKGNFPGRFSGRQFSNSRSEMNVSTLELGDSALYLCASSFSGYETQYFGPGTRLLVL.

The genes are TRBV7-2 and TRBJ1-1; D possibly corresponds to TRBD1 (5 bases). CDR3 size: 16 residues. Germline V gene lookup returns CDR1 SGHTA and CDR2 FQGNSA. The V end was cut by 5 bases, the J end by 1 base, with 17 bases between. CDR3 DNA: TGTGCCAGCAGCCCACGGTGGGGCCTATCGAACACTGAAGCTTTCTTT. Translation gives CASSPRWGLSNTEAFF.

The gene calls are TRBV10-1 and TRBJ2-3; maybe TRBD1 (6 bases). Per germline, CDR1 WNHNN and CDR2 SYGVQD (reference sequence). This CDR3 is 13 amino acids long. Deletions cut 6 bases from V and 2 bases from J, with 9 bases between. As DNA, the CDR3 is TGCGCCAGCAGCGGACAGACCACAGATACGCAGTATTTT. The encoded protein is CASSGQTTDTQYF.

In nucleotides, the CDR3 is TGTGCCAGCAGCTTCAGGAACAGGGAACACGAGACCCAGTACTTC. It is translated as CASSFRNREHETQYF. The chain couples TRBV11-2 to TRBJ2-5; a possible D gene is TRBD1 (6 bases). V was trimmed by 3 bases and J by 5 bases, leaving 16 bases between them. This CDR3 is 15 amino acids long. Looked up from germline, CDR1 is SGHAT and CDR2 is FQNNGV.

The V and J genes are TRBV5-1 and TRBJ2-3, with D possibly matching TRBD1 (6 bases). This CDR3 is 16 amino acids long. The V gene's germline CDR1 is SGHRS and CDR2 YFSETQ. Trimming left V 3 bases short and J 2 bases short, with 16 bases between. The CDR3 nucleotides read TGCGCCAGCAGCTCAGGGGCCCTGACGAACACAGATACGCAGTATTTT. Translated: CASSSGALTNTDTQYF.

J is TRBJ1-1 and V is TRBV27, with 8 positions matching TRBD1. Per germline, CDR1 MNHEY and CDR2 SMNVEV (reference sequence). The CDR3 covers 11 residues. With V trimmed by 7 bases and J by 11 bases, 6 bases remained unmatched. In nucleotides, the CDR3 is TGTGCCAGCAACAGGGGACAGGAGGCTTTCTTT. Translated: CASNRGQEAFF.

The chain has TRBV7-9 and TRBJ1-1; a possible D gene is TRBD1 (5 bases). V dropped 6 bases and J dropped 0 bases, with 14 bases sitting between them. The CDR3 consists of 15 residues. Germline V gene lookup returns CDR1 SEHNR and CDR2 FQNEAQ (reference sequence). CDR3: CASSLLGGVNTEAFF. The CDR3 coding sequence is TGTGCCAGCAGTCTACTGGGAGGGGTGAACACTGAAGCTTTCTTT.

The CDR3 is CASSLRDYRTGLTYEQYF. CDR3 coding DNA: TGTGCCAGCAGTTTACGAGACTATAGGACAGGGCTAACCTACGAGCAGTACTTC. This sequence joins TRBV28 and TRBJ2-7; the match to TRBD1 covers 8 bases. Germline V gene lookup returns CDR1 MDHEN and CDR2 SYDVKM. The V gene end was trimmed by 2 bases and the J gene end by 2 bases; junction bases not matched to a gene: 14. This CDR3 has 18 amino acids.

This chain uses TRBV7-9 with TRBJ2-2; 14 nucleotides align to TRBD2. V lost 5 bases, J lost 4 bases, and 12 bases stayed unmatched. Germline V gene sequence: CDR1 SEHNR, CDR2 FQNEAQ (reference sequence). The CDR3 is 19 amino acids. CDR3 sequence (DNA): TGTGCCAGCAGCGTTAGGGCCCGGGGACTAGCGGGAGTCACCGGGGAGCTGTTTTTT. Translated, it gives CASSVRARGLAGVTGELFF.

The chain recombines TRBV28 with TRBJ2-7; tentatively, D is TRBD2 (5 bases). CDR1 is MDHEN, CDR2 SYDVKM, per germline. Trimming took 4 bases from V and 6 from J, leaving 16 bases between them. CDR3 length: 14 residues. CDR3 sequence (DNA): TGTGCCAGCAGTTACACGTACCGGGGATCCGAGCAGTACTTC. This translates into CASSYTYRGSEQYF. Combining the CDR3 with reference TRBV28 and TRBJ2-7 gives the whole variable domain DVKVTQSSRYLVKRTGEKVFLECVQDMDHENMFWYRQDPGLGLRLIYFSYDVKMKEKGDIPEGYSVSREKKERFSLILESASTNQTSMYLCASSYTYRGSEQYFGPGTRLTVT.

The sample holds one count of this clone. The V and J genes are TRBV10-1 and TRBJ2-7; 10 nucleotides line up with TRBD1. Germline values: CDR1 WNHNN, CDR2 SYGVQD (reference sequence). The CDR3 totals 14 residues. The junction had 6 bases not matched to a gene; V was cut back by 8 bases and J by 2 bases. In nucleotides, the CDR3 is TGCGCCAGCGCGAGGACAGGGGGTCCCTACGAGCAGTACTTC. Protein sequence: CASARTGGPYEQYF.

The chain couples TRBV6-5 to TRBJ2-1; perhaps TRBD2 as D (5 bases). Germline V gene sequence: CDR1 MNHEY, CDR2 SVGAGI. The CDR3 runs 14 residues. V was shortened by 0 bases and J by 7 bases, with 10 bases between the two germline ends. The CDR3 sequence: CASSYSASLNEQFF. The CDR3 DNA reads TGTGCCAGCAGTTACTCCGCTAGCTTAAATGAGCAGTTCTTC.

V is TRBV5-1 and J is TRBJ1-2; maybe TRBD1 (5 bases). This CDR3 is built from 14 residues. Trimming stripped 0 bases from V and 4 bases from J, with 10 bases between. In germline, CDR1 is SGHRS, CDR2 YFSETQ. For the CDR3, the DNA is TGCGCCAGCAGCTTGGCCCAGGGTAGCTATGGCTACACCTTC. This sequence encodes CASSLAQGSYGYTF. The complete variable domain, with remaining parts taken from reference TRBV5-1 and TRBJ1-2, reads KAGVTQTPRYLIKTRGQQVTLSCSPISGHRSVSWYQQTPGQGLQFLFEYFSETQRNKGNFPGRFSGRQFSNSRSEMNVSTLELGDSALYLCASSLAQGSYGYTFGSGTRLTVV.

The chain joins TRBV5-4 to TRBJ2-7; D perhaps matches TRBD1 (6 bases). V shed 4 bases and J shed 5 bases, with 16 bases lying between them. Germline V gene data show CDR1 as SGHNT and CDR2 as YYREEE (reference sequence). The CDR3 length is 14 residues. The DNA of the CDR3 is TGTGCCAGCAGCCGACAAAAGGGGGTACACGAGCAGTACTTC. Residues: CASSRQKGVHEQYF.

The chain uses TRBV28 and TRBJ2-1; TRBD1 might be the D (8 bases). Trimming cost V 2 bases and J 7 bases, with 15 bases left between them. The CDR3 is 15 amino acids. CDR1 and CDR2 from the germline V gene are MDHEN and SYDVKM. CDR3 amino acids: CASSLAYRGGNEQFF. As DNA, the CDR3 is TGTGCCAGCAGTTTAGCGTACAGGGGGGGTAATGAGCAGTTCTTC.

Notes on this clone: One junction end disagrees with the germline gene, perhaps due to a read error. This chain uses TRBV6-1 with TRBJ1-2, with D possibly being TRBD1 (6 bases). The CDR3 is 18 amino acids. Germline assignment: CDR1 MNHNS and CDR2 SASEGT. The CDR3, as DNA: TGTGCCAGCAGAGAAGTTCCGGGACATTTAGCCCTCAACTATGGCTACACCTTC. It translates to CASREVPGHLALNYGYTF.